This T cell receptor beta chain derives from a study of metastatic and nonmetastatic thyroid tumors. Study-level background: The study looked at repertoires side by side in blood and in tumor or nodule tissue from malignant and benign thyroid patients.

In the authors' workflow: A distant-metastasis classifier for papillary thyroid cancer was built using CDR3 differences across clinicopathological groups. MiXCR was used by TCRdb to re-call the PCR reads. Clone size and V and J calls follow TCRdb, not the original study. Among 60,000 or so clones listed, 25% to 30% were seen once. No treatment of any kind had been given to any patient before thyroid surgery. This clone was recorded a few times. The CDR3 spans 14 residues. CDR1 is MNHEY, CDR2 SVGAGI, per germline. The ends were cut back, 0 bases at V and 1 base at J, with 4 bases in the middle. This TCR derives from a female donor with papillary thyroid cancer or a benign thyroid nodule (not recorded which). Some clones in this sample may be carry-over from other donors' samples. Sequencing used blood. The chain has TRBV6-5 and TRBJ1-5; D unresolved. The CDR3 DNA sequence: TGTGCCAGCAGTTACTCAGTCAGCAATCAGCCCCAGCATTTT. Amino acids: CASSYSVSNQPQHF.